This T cell receptor (beta chain) was captured in a study of T cell responses to AZD1222 COVID-19 vaccine. Study-level points and caveats: Nearly half of spike-specific TCRs reportedly go after variant regions that carry no mutations. Clonal diversity may have been underestimated in mostly white British donors.

Assay used: immunoSEQ multiplex PCR; TCRdb lists only in-frame clones, some missing. In the table there are tens of thousands of clones, roughly 88% of which are singletons. Germline CDR1 reads SGHTA; CDR2 reads FQGNSA. CDR3 size: 14 residues. V lost 6 bases to trimming and J lost 2 bases, with 14 bases between them. Remarks on this clone: The antigen remains undetermined.

The TCR was taken from an adult in good health. The V and J genes are TRBV7-2 and TRBJ2-7; tentative D call: TRBD2 (5 bases). This sample comprised peripheral blood, obtained on day 0 of AZD1222 vaccination. The CDR3 DNA is TGTGCCAGCAGTCCCTTTGAGGGTCCCTACGAGCAGTACTTC. Its translation is CASSPFEGPYEQYF.